A selection of T cell receptor beta chains follows, all from one sample in a study of a mutant IDH1 vaccine in newly diagnosed glioma. These receptors are not linked to any known antigen. Generated by immunoSEQ multiplex PCR, the TCRdb table keeps only in-frame clones and is missing some. The sample has tens of thousands of clones, roughly four fifths seen once. The input for sequencing was PBMCs, taken from a glioma patient whose treatment included an IDH1 peptide vaccine. These receptors all stem from a man aged 40-50 years with glioma. CDR3s include the opening cysteine and the closing phenylalanine or tryptophan. A D gene is named only where the DNA matches it firmly. For some rows the clone size is stated as once, few or many, or as a class when expanded; others skip it.

CDR3 DNA	CDR3 protein	clone size	V gene	J gene	D gene
TGTGCCAGCAGCGGACAGGGCGATTTCTATGGCTACACCTTC	CASSGQGDFYGYTF	.	TRBV5-4	TRBJ1-2	TRBD1
TGTGCCAGCAGCTTAGATGCGCATGGTGCTTCACCCCTCCACTTT	CASSLDAHGASPLHF	.	TRBV11-2	TRBJ1-6	.
TGTGCCAGCATCGAGAAGGGGGTTACGCAGTATTTT	CASIEKGVTQYF	.	TRBV6-6	TRBJ2-3	.
TGTGCCAGCAGCTTATCCTCCTACAATGAGCAGTTCTTC	CASSLSSYNEQFF	.	TRBV5-8	TRBJ2-1	.
TGTGCCAGCTCACTCCGGGGGACTCAAGAGACCCAGTACTTC	CASSLRGTQETQYF	.	TRBV18	TRBJ2-5	.
TGCGCCAGCAGCCTAGGTAGGGACTATGGCTACACCTTC	CASSLGRDYGYTF	.	TRBV5-1	TRBJ1-2	.
TGTGCCAGTACTCCGGGACTAGCGAGGAATGAGCAGTTCTTC	CASTPGLARNEQFF	.	TRBV19	TRBJ2-1	TRBD2
TGCGCCAGCAGCTTAGCGGGAGGGTCCTTATACACAGATACGCAGTATTTT	CASSLAGGSLYTDTQYF	.	TRBV5-1	TRBJ2-3	TRBD2
TGTGCCAGCAGCACTCCCGTGGGGGATGGTGAAGCTTTCTTT	CASSTPVGDGEAFF	.	TRBV5-6	TRBJ1-1	.
TGCGCCAGCAGCCATAACAGAGCAAGAAGTACTAACTATGGCTACACCTTC	CASSHNRARSTNYGYTF	.	TRBV4-1	TRBJ1-2	.
TGCGCCAGCAGCGGGGGAGGGGGCAAGCCGCGGGAGACCCAGTACTTC	CASSGGGGKPRETQYF	.	TRBV5-1	TRBJ2-5	.
TGTGCCAGCAGAGGGGTTTCTGGGGCCAACGTCCTGACTTTC	CASRGVSGANVLTF	.	TRBV28	TRBJ2-6	.
TGTGCCAGCAGCGCCGGGACATCTCCTTCCTACGAGCAGTACTTC	CASSAGTSPSYEQYF	.	TRBV2	TRBJ2-7	.
TGTGCCAGCAGCGAGGGACAGGTTAATGAAAAACTGTTTTTT	CASSEGQVNEKLFF	few	TRBV7-9	TRBJ1-4	TRBD1
TGTGCCAGCAGAAGGGGTCGCGGGGGTGCCAATGAGCAGTTCTTC	CASRRGRGGANEQFF	.	TRBV6-5	TRBJ2-1	TRBD2
TGTGCCAGCTCACTGAGCTCGGAGACCCAGTACTTC	CASSLSSETQYF	.	TRBV18	TRBJ2-5	.
TGTGCCAGCAGCTTAGCGCAGGGTGGGACCTACGAGCAGTACTTC	CASSLAQGGTYEQYF	.	TRBV7-9	TRBJ2-7	.
TGTGCCAGCTCTCCTACAGGGGGCACAGATACGCAGTATTTT	CASSPTGGTDTQYF	.	TRBV18	TRBJ2-3	TRBD1
TGTGCCAGCACCCAAGGGGACAGCCTATTACTGTACTTC	CASTQGDSLLLYF	once	TRBV7-9	TRBJ2-7	TRBD1
TGTGCCAGCTCACCAAGGGCTCTGAACACTGAAGCTTTCTTT	CASSPRALNTEAFF	.	TRBV18	TRBJ1-1	.
TGTGCCAGCAGCCCCGAAGGGCGCTCCTACAATGAGCAGTTCTTC	CASSPEGRSYNEQFF	.	TRBV7-9	TRBJ2-1	.
TGTGCCAGCAGCTTTGGACAGGGGACTACCTACGAGCAGTACTTC	CASSFGQGTTYEQYF	.	TRBV7-2	TRBJ2-7	TRBD1
TGCGCCAGCAGTATGACTAGCGGGGGAAGGAGCACAGATACGCAGTATTTT	CASSMTSGGRSTDTQYF	once	TRBV5-1	TRBJ2-3	TRBD2
TGTGCCAGTAGTCCAATCCCTATTGTGGGGGCTGAAGCTTTCTTT	CASSPIPIVGAEAFF	few	TRBV19	TRBJ1-1	.
TGTGCCAGCAGCTTGGTACAGGCGTCGGAGACCCAGTACTTC	CASSLVQASETQYF	.	TRBV7-8	TRBJ2-5	.
TGTGCCAGTAGTATCGGACAGGGGAGAGATACGCAGTATTTT	CASSIGQGRDTQYF	.	TRBV19	TRBJ2-3	TRBD1
TGCGCCAGCAGCCAATTCGGGGGGCTGCAGGGAGCCCTCCACTTT	CASSQFGGLQGALHF	.	TRBV4-3	TRBJ1-6	.
TGCGCCAGCAGCTTACAGGGGGATGAAAAACTGTTTTTT	CASSLQGDEKLFF	.	TRBV5-1	TRBJ1-4	TRBD1
TGTGCCAGCAGCTTAGAGAGGGGGGGCGGCTCCTACGAGCAGTACTTC	CASSLERGGGSYEQYF	.	TRBV11-3	TRBJ2-7	.
TGCGCCAGCAGCTTGGCCGGGACCCAAGAGACCCAGTACTTC	CASSLAGTQETQYF	.	TRBV5-1	TRBJ2-5	.
TGTGCCATCAGTCTAGCGGGGAGGGGAGAGACCCAGTACTTC	CAISLAGRGETQYF	.	TRBV10-3	TRBJ2-5	TRBD2
TGTGCCAGCAGTCCAGGGACTAGCGGGCCCACCAGATACTTC	CASSPGTSGPTRYF	.	TRBV27	TRBJ2-5	TRBD2
TGCGCCAGCAGCTGGACAGGGACGAAGGAGACCCAGTACTTC	CASSWTGTKETQYF	.	TRBV5-1	TRBJ2-5	TRBD1
TGTGCCAGCAGCCCGACGGGCGGCGGTAAACTAGCCAAAAACATTCAGTACTTC	CASSPTGGGKLAKNIQYF	.	TRBV7-2	TRBJ2-4	.
TGTGCCAGCGTGAGGGGGCCCGGAGGAGAACTGTTTTTT	CASVRGPGGELFF	.	TRBV2	TRBJ1-4	TRBD1
TGCGCCAGCAGCGTGAACTATTTCTCCTACAATGAGCAGTTCTTC	CASSVNYFSYNEQFF	.	TRBV5-1	TRBJ2-1	.
TGTGCCAGCATCGGAACTAATGAAAAACTGTTTTTT	CASIGTNEKLFF	.	TRBV2	TRBJ1-4	.
TGTGCCAGCAGCTCTACCGGACACGGGCCCACTGAAGCTTTCTTT	CASSSTGHGPTEAFF	.	TRBV7-3	TRBJ1-1	.
TGTGCCAGCAGCTTAGTTCCCCCCAGTGCCCCGATGAGAGATACGCAGTATTTT	CASSLVPPSAPMRDTQYF	.	TRBV11-3	TRBJ2-3	.
TGCGCCAGCAGCTTGGTACCCAGCGGGAGTCTCAATGAGCAGTTCTTC	CASSLVPSGSLNEQFF	.	TRBV5-1	TRBJ2-1	TRBD2
TGTGCCTGGAGCAGGGGGACAGGGAACGAAAAACTGTTTTTT	CAWSRGTGNEKLFF	.	TRBV30	TRBJ1-4	TRBD1
TGTGCCAGCAGTGCGGGCCTAGCAATAGATACGCAGTATTTT	CASSAGLAIDTQYF	.	TRBV2	TRBJ2-3	.
TGTGCCAGCAGGAGACAGGGGGATGGCTACACCTTC	CASRRQGDGYTF	.	TRBV7-9	TRBJ1-2	TRBD1
TGTGCCAGCACCGACGGGGAGGCCTCGTCCCCCTACTACAATGAGCAGTTCTTC	CASTDGEASSPYYNEQFF	.	TRBV11-2	TRBJ2-1	.
TGTGCCAGCAGCACGCCGGGACTAGCGGGAGTAGATACGCAGTATTTT	CASSTPGLAGVDTQYF	once	TRBV7-2	TRBJ2-3	TRBD2
TGTGCCAGTACCCTCTACCCTAACTATGGCTACACCTTC	CASTLYPNYGYTF	.	TRBV19	TRBJ1-2	.
TGTGCCAGCAGCTTGACGCAGTTTTCCTACGAGCAGTACTTC	CASSLTQFSYEQYF	.	TRBV5-5	TRBJ2-7	.
TGCGCCAGCAGCCAAGTAGGGGGATGGTTCGGCACTGAAGCTTTCTTT	CASSQVGGWFGTEAFF	.	TRBV4-3	TRBJ1-1	.